This entry lists 5 T cell receptor beta chains sequenced from one sample in a study of shared clonotypes between healthy human individuals. Assay: immunoSEQ multiplex PCR; the TCRdb copy retains only in-frame clones and omits some. The sample lists more than 2,000,000 clones, more than 80% seen once, with around 0.15% in the top ten. Material: naive CD4+ T cells sorted from blood. The subset: CD45RA+ positively selected. These receptor sequences come from a man aged 18 to 29 in good health.

The CDR3 reads CASSNLGGANTGELFF. The CDR3 DNA is TGTGCCAGTAGTAATTTAGGCGGGGCGAACACCGGGGAGCTGTTTTTT. J is TRBJ2-2 and V is TRBV19; D possibly corresponds to TRBD2 (6 bases). V was pared by 4 bases and J by 0 bases, with 12 bases between. The CDR3 runs to 16 residues. Germline V gene data show CDR1 as LNHDA and CDR2 as SQIVND (reference sequence).

This clone was seen only once. This sequence joins TRBV10-2 and TRBJ1-5; the D gene is possibly TRBD1 (6 bases). CDR3 length: 16 amino acids. Trimming cost V 4 bases and J 2 bases, with 15 bases left between them. Germline V gene lookup returns CDR1 WSHSY and CDR2 SAAADI. The CDR3, as DNA: TGCGCCAGCAGTGCCTCAGGGGAGAGGGGCAATCAGCCCCAGCATTTT. Protein: CASSASGERGNQPQHF.

The chain is built from TRBV19 and TRBJ2-1; no reliable D call. Trimming cost V 8 bases and J 7 bases, with 21 bases left between them. The germline CDR1 and CDR2 sequences are LNHDA and SQIVND (reference sequence). The CDR3 spans 15 residues. Here the CDR3 reads CASVHSGGGWNEQFF. The CDR3 region has the DNA TGTGCCAGTGTTCACTCGGGCGGCGGCTGGAATGAGCAGTTCTTC.

The genes are TRBV12-2 and TRBJ2-3. TRBV12-2 is flagged as a pseudogene. The CDR3 runs to 16 residues. Here the CDR3 reads CASRLALGKYVDTQYF. The CDR3, as DNA: TGTGCAAGTCGCTTAGCGCTGGGGAAGTACGTGGATACGCAGTATTTT.

Comments on this clone: This sample includes further DNA sequences coding for the same CDR3. V and J are TRBV4-3 and TRBJ2-4; D remains unclear. Germline V gives CDR1 LGHNA, CDR2 YSLEER. Trimming stripped 0 bases from V and 0 bases from J, with 6 bases between. CDR3 length: 15 residues. The CDR3 loop is CASSQDSLAKNIQYF. The CDR3 DNA is TGCGCCAGCAGCCAAGATTCATTAGCCAAAAACATTCAGTACTTC.